This passage covers 29 T cell receptor beta chains from one sample sequenced in a study of cytomegalovirus exposure and HLA in healthy donors. Clones were sequenced by immunoSEQ multiplex PCR, and TCRdb holds only the in-frame ones, with some missing. The table has 150,000 to 200,000 clones, approximately 96% seen once. The sample comprised PBMCs. These receptor sequences come from a woman aged 18-29 years in good health and CMV-seronegative.

The chain joins TRBV10-3 to TRBJ2-5, with 7 bases fitting TRBD1. This CDR3 spans 13 amino acids. Germline V gene data show CDR1 as ENHRY and CDR2 as SYGVKD. V was pared by 4 bases and J by 3 bases, with 2 bases of the junction left unmatched. The CDR3 DNA reads as TGTGCCATCAGTGGGGACAGAGAAGAGACCCAGTACTTC. This sequence encodes CAISGDREETQYF.

V is TRBV7-2 and J is TRBJ1-1; D gene ambiguous. The CDR3 length is 13 residues. V was pared by 4 bases and J by 4 bases, with 10 bases between. Germline loops: CDR1 SGHTA, CDR2 FQGNSA. CDR3 residues: CASSYRGLTEAFF. The CDR3 DNA reads as TGTGCCAGCAGCTATAGAGGGCTCACTGAAGCTTTCTTT.

The chain uses TRBV4-1 and TRBJ1-3; 10 bases agree with TRBD1. Germline CDR1 and CDR2: MGHRA and YSYEKL. The CDR3 sequence is 17 residues long. With 6 bases clipped from V and 4 bases from J, the junction kept 12 bases outside the gene matches. The CDR3 DNA follows: TGCGCCAGCAGTGGCTACGAGGGACAGGGGAAGGGAAACACCATATATTTT. This sequence encodes CASSGYEGQGKGNTIYF.

The chain has TRBV7-9 and TRBJ2-3; TRBD1 is a possible D gene (5 bases). Trimming removed 5 bases from V and 2 bases from J, with 11 bases in between. Germline V gene sequence: CDR1 SEHNR, CDR2 FQNEAQ (reference sequence). The CDR3 totals 14 residues. CDR3 in DNA: TGTGCCAGCAGCCCACGACAGTCCACAGATACGCAGTATTTT. Protein sequence: CASSPRQSTDTQYF.

CDR3 sequence: CASSLRGQPPKVETQYF. Written as DNA, the CDR3 is TGCGCCAGCAGCTTGAGGGGGCAACCTCCAAAGGTGGAGACCCAGTACTTC. This sequence joins TRBV5-1 and TRBJ2-5, with 7 bases aligning to TRBD1. Germline trimming cut 1 base from V and 5 bases from J; bases unmatched to any gene: 14. CDR3 length equals 17 residues. Germline lookup yields CDR1 SGHRS and CDR2 YFSETQ.

The chain recombines TRBV27 with TRBJ1-2, with TRBD1 matching over 8 bases. Germline lookup yields CDR1 MNHEY and CDR2 SMNVEV (reference sequence). The CDR3 runs to 13 residues. Trimming removed 2 bases from V and 8 bases from J; junction bases left unmatched: 4. The CDR3 here is CASSLQGAGGYTF. CDR3 nucleotides: TGTGCCAGCAGTTTACAGGGGGCGGGAGGCTACACCTTC.

V gene TRBV4-2 combines with J gene TRBJ1-4; 12 bases agree with TRBD1. The CDR3 totals 16 residues. J was trimmed by 8 bases and V by 0 bases; bases with no gene match: 4. Germline V gene data show CDR1 as LGHNA and CDR2 as YNFKEQ. The CDR3 is CASSQDDGTGGEKLFF. CDR3 coding DNA: TGTGCCAGCAGCCAAGACGACGGGACAGGGGGCGAAAAACTGTTTTTT.

The CDR3 region is CASTREGLYNSPLHF. The CDR3 coding sequence is TGTGCCAGCACTAGGGAGGGACTATATAATTCACCCCTCCACTTT. The V gene is TRBV6-5, the J gene TRBJ1-6, with a possible D match to TRBD1 (5 bases). The V end lost 7 bases, the J end lost 4 bases, and 14 bases lay between the germline ends. The germline CDR1 and CDR2 sequences are MNHEY and SVGAGI. The CDR3 loop spans 15 amino acids.

DNA for the CDR3: TGTGCCTGGAGTGTACGGTCCAGGCGGGGAAACTATGGCTACACCTTC. Translating gives CAWSVRSRRGNYGYTF. The genes are TRBV30 and TRBJ1-2; D gene ambiguous. The germline CDR1 and CDR2 sequences are GTSNPN and SVGIG (reference sequence). The CDR3 contains 16 residues. Deletions cut 0 bases from V and 2 bases from J, with 16 bases between.

The J gene is TRBJ2-5, the V gene TRBV5-1, with TRBD2 matching 14 bases. Trimming removed 3 bases from V and 1 base from J; junction bases left unmatched: 2. Per germline, CDR1 SGHRS and CDR2 YFSETQ. The CDR3 has 16 residues. CDR3: CASSWTSGGSQETQYF. The CDR3 DNA is TGCGCCAGCAGCTGGACTAGCGGGGGGTCCCAAGAGACCCAGTACTTC.

The V call is TRBV11-2, the J call TRBJ2-3; TRBD1 aligns across 9 bases. The CDR3 totals 15 residues. The germline V gene encodes CDR1 SGHAT and CDR2 FQNNGV. Trimming removed 3 bases from V and 2 bases from J; junction bases left unmatched: 3. In DNA form, the CDR3 reads TGTGCCAGCAGCTTCCGGGACAGGGCCACAGATACGCAGTATTTT. Residues: CASSFRDRATDTQYF.

V is TRBV5-1 and J is TRBJ2-1, with TRBD2 matching 10 bases. This CDR3 spans 17 amino acids. Germline V gene lookup returns CDR1 SGHRS and CDR2 YFSETQ. J was trimmed by 0 bases and V by 1 base; bases with no gene match: 4. The CDR3 DNA follows: TGCGCCAGCAGCTTGCTTTCTAGCGGGAGCTCCTACAATGAGCAGTTCTTC. This translates into CASSLLSSGSSYNEQFF. Looking up the rest from reference TRBV5-1 and TRBJ2-1 gives the full variable domain: KAGVTQTPRYLIKTRGQQVTLSCSPISGHRSVSWYQQTPGQGLQFLFEYFSETQRNKGNFPGRFSGRQFSNSRSEMNVSTLELGDSALYLCASSLLSSGSSYNEQFFGPGTRLTVL.

This clone appeared a single time. J is TRBJ2-1 and V is TRBV5-4; 7 nucleotides agree with TRBD2. The CDR3 sequence is 14 residues long. The germline V gene has CDR1 SGHNT and CDR2 YYREEE (reference sequence). The ends lost 3 bases at V and 12 bases at J; junction bases unmatched: 12. The CDR3: CASSSPNVGEGQFF. The CDR3 nucleotides are TGTGCCAGCAGCTCCCCGAACGTGGGGGAGGGGCAGTTCTTC.

The gene calls are TRBV18 and TRBJ2-5; 10 bases fit TRBD2. V was clipped by 1 base and J by 1 base; unmatched bases: 6. Germline V CDR1 and CDR2: KGHSH, LQKENI. The CDR3 sequence is 17 residues long. CDR3 nucleotide sequence: TGTGCCAGCTCACCACGGGTACTAGCGGGAATCCAAGAGACCCAGTACTTC. As protein: CASSPRVLAGIQETQYF.

This chain joins TRBV2 and TRBJ1-6, with a tentative D call TRBD1 (5 bases). Germline values: CDR1 SNHLY, CDR2 FYNNEI. The CDR3 is 13 amino acids. V shed 6 bases and J shed 7 bases, with 10 bases lying between them. The CDR3 DNA reads as TGTGCCAGCAGGGGGCCGAACAATTCACCCCTCCACTTT. Protein sequence: CASRGPNNSPLHF.

The rearrangement links TRBV4-2 to TRBJ2-7, with 8 bases fitting TRBD2. The CDR3 totals 17 residues. V shed 1 base and J 1 base; nucleotides not matched to a gene: 9. Germline values: CDR1 LGHNA, CDR2 YNFKEQ. The CDR3 nucleotides are TGTGCCAGCAGCCAAGGAATAGCGGGGTACCTGTCCTACGAGCAGTACTTC. It encodes CASSQGIAGYLSYEQYF.

The chain has TRBV11-2 and TRBJ1-5; 12 bases are shared with TRBD1. Germline values: CDR1 SGHAT, CDR2 FQNNGV. The J segment lost 4 bases and the V segment lost 5 bases, leaving 9 bases of the junction unmatched. This CDR3 contains 17 residues. This CDR3 reads CASSPGQGARGNQPQHF. CDR3 nucleotide sequence: TGTGCCAGCAGCCCGGGACAGGGGGCGAGAGGAAATCAGCCCCAGCATTTT. Complete variable domain (other parts from reference TRBV11-2 and TRBJ1-5): EAGVAQSPRYKIIEKRQSVAFWCNPISGHATLYWYQQILGQGPKLLIQFQNNGVVDDSQLPKDRFSAERLKGVDSTLKIQPAKLEDSAVYLCASSPGQGARGNQPQHFGDGTRLSIL.

V is TRBV2 and J is TRBJ1-2, with 9 positions matching TRBD1. CDR1 and CDR2 (germline): SNHLY, FYNNEI. The V and J ends lost 4 bases and 4 bases, in that order; junction bases with no gene match: 4. CDR3 length equals 14 residues. This CDR3 reads CASSGTGEGYGYTF. CDR3 bases: TGTGCCAGCAGTGGGACAGGGGAGGGCTATGGCTACACCTTC.

The chain couples TRBV11-2 to TRBJ2-2; maybe TRBD1 (6 bases). The CDR3 totals 15 residues. The V gene lost 4 bases and the J gene lost 1 base, with 10 bases spanning the gap. From germline, CDR1 is SGHAT and CDR2 FQNNGV. The CDR3 here is CASSWTAMNTGELFF. The CDR3 DNA reads TGTGCCAGCAGCTGGACAGCCATGAACACCGGGGAGCTGTTTTTT.

This clone has only one observation. The genes are TRBV5-1 and TRBJ2-1; 11 nucleotides agree with TRBD2. CDR3 length: 16 amino acids. Germline V gene data show CDR1 as SGHRS and CDR2 as YFSETQ. V dropped 1 base and J dropped 2; count of bases not matched to a gene: 2. The CDR3 DNA reads as TGCGCCAGCAGCTTGATGGGACTAGCGGCCTACAATGAGCAGTTCTTC. Its translation is CASSLMGLAAYNEQFF.

The chain recombines TRBV28 with TRBJ2-1, with D unresolved. Trimming took off 10 bases at V and 1 base at J, with 11 bases between the two ends. There are 13 residues in the CDR3. The germline CDR1 and CDR2 sequences are MDHEN and SYDVKM. CDR3 coding DNA: TGTGCCACCCGCGCCGCGTCCTACAATGAGCAGTTCTTC. It codes for CATRAASYNEQFF.

The J gene is TRBJ2-4, the V gene TRBV6-5, with D unclear. This CDR3 has 15 residues. Trimming removed 6 bases at V and 0 bases at J, with 12 bases between. Germline loops: CDR1 MNHEY, CDR2 SVGAGI. CDR3 sequence reads: CASSPWHPAKNIQYF. The CDR3, as DNA: TGTGCCAGCAGCCCCTGGCACCCAGCCAAAAACATTCAGTACTTC.

In this sample, this clone turned up once. V and J are TRBV7-3 and TRBJ2-2, with TRBD1 as a possible D gene (5 bases). The V gene lost 2 bases and the J gene lost 6 bases, with 7 bases spanning the gap. The CDR3 length is 13 residues. In germline, CDR1 is SGHTA, CDR2 FQGTGA. As DNA, the CDR3 is TGTGCCAGCAGCTTAGCAGGGTCCGGGGAGCTGTTTTTT. This gives the protein CASSLAGSGELFF.

This chain joins TRBV6-4 and TRBJ2-5; D is perhaps TRBD2 (6 bases). The ends were cut back, 4 bases at V and 3 bases at J, with 15 bases in the middle. In germline, CDR1 is MRHNA, CDR2 SNTAGT. The CDR3 runs 15 residues. CDR3 nucleotides: TGTGCCAGCAGTGCCATGGGCGGGGCAAAAGAGACCCAGTACTTC. Translating it yields CASSAMGGAKETQYF.

The V call is TRBV15, the J call TRBJ2-5, with 8 bases lining up with TRBD1. After removal of 1 base from V and 7 bases from J, the junction contained 8 bases not matched to a gene. The CDR3 has 15 amino acids. Germline values: CDR1 LNHNV, CDR2 YYDKDF (reference sequence). Here the CDR3 reads CATSRVVTGDGTQYF. The CDR3 bases are TGTGCCACCAGCAGAGTGGTGACAGGGGATGGGACCCAGTACTTC.

This clone was recorded once. The V and J genes are TRBV2 and TRBJ2-3; TRBD2 matches 7 bases. This CDR3 region has 15 residues. The germline V gene encodes CDR1 SNHLY and CDR2 FYNNEI. The J segment lost 0 bases and the V segment lost 7 bases, leaving 7 bases of the junction unmatched. CDR3 amino acids: CASITRLASTDTQYF. For the CDR3, the DNA is TGTGCCAGCATTACGAGACTAGCTAGCACAGATACGCAGTATTTT.

This clone has just a few counts. The chain employs TRBV2 and TRBJ1-2; a weak D match, TRBD1 (5 bases). The V gene's germline CDR1 is SNHLY and CDR2 FYNNEI. The CDR3 is 14 residues long. Trimming removed 4 bases from V and 7 bases from J, with 16 bases in between. This CDR3 reads CASSVQGAEVGYTF. The DNA for the CDR3 is TGTGCCAGCAGTGTGCAAGGGGCTGAGGTTGGCTACACCTTC.

The J gene is TRBJ2-5, the V gene TRBV7-6, with D maybe TRBD1 (5 bases). Germline lookup yields CDR1 SGHVS and CDR2 FNYEAQ. The CDR3 sequence is 15 residues long. Trimming pared 1 base from V and 2 bases from J, leaving 11 bases between. The CDR3 nucleotides are TGTGCCAGCAGCTTAGGGGGCAAAGGACAAGAGACCCAGTACTTC. Translated, it gives CASSLGGKGQETQYF.

The rearrangement uses TRBV10-3 and TRBJ2-7, with 7 bases that match TRBD2. V shed 0 bases and J 1 base; nucleotides not matched to a gene: 6. Per the germline V gene, CDR1 is ENHRY and CDR2 is SYGVKD. The length of the CDR3 is 16 residues. The CDR3 DNA is TGTGCCATCAGTGAGTCTATGCCGGGGGGTTCCTACGAGCAGTACTTC. Translating it yields CAISESMPGGSYEQYF.